A single sample is the source of the 24 T cell receptor beta chains below, sequenced in a study of T cell repertoires in cytomegalovirus infection. Via MiXCR, TCRdb re-called the reads, giving one row per CDR3 protein. This sample has fewer than 200,000 distinct CDR3 sequences, with 13% to 15% found just once. The sequenced sample was PBMCs. The receptor set was obtained from a human donor in good health (CMV status not recorded). Some clones in this sample may be carry-over from other donors' samples.

This clonotype was seen many times. V is TRBV6-4 and J is TRBJ2-1, with TRBD1 identical over 7 bases. This CDR3 contains 13 residues. After removal of 5 bases from V and 5 bases from J, the junction contained 3 bases not matched to a gene. The germline V gene has CDR1 MRHNA and CDR2 SNTAGT. The CDR3 is CASSPGQNNEQFF. The DNA for the CDR3 is TGTGCCAGCAGTCCGGGACAGAACAATGAGCAGTTCTTC.

J is TRBJ2-5 and V is TRBV5-4; either TRBD1 or TRBD2 may fit D (5 bases each). The CDR3 has 13 amino acids. V was cut by 7 bases and J by 5 bases, with 15 bases left in between. The germline V gene has CDR1 SGHNT and CDR2 YYREEE (reference sequence). The CDR3 nucleotides are TGTGCCAGCCACCGACGGGGCGCCGAGACCCAGTACTTC. Translated: CASHRRGAETQYF.

The chain couples TRBV7-4 to TRBJ2-7; 8 bases are a match to TRBD2. Trimming took 5 bases from V and 4 from J; bases not matched to a gene: 4. There are 13 residues in the CDR3. Germline V gene data show CDR1 as SGHVT and CDR2 as SQSDAQ. The CDR3 bases are TGTGCCAGCAGCAAGGGACTAGTTTACGAGCAGTACTTC. The encoded protein is CASSKGLVYEQYF. The full variable domain, completed using reference TRBV7-4 and TRBJ2-7, is GAGVSQSPRYKVAKRGRDVALRCDSISGHVTLYWYRQTLGQGSEVLTYSQSDAQRDKSGRPSGRFSAERPERSVSTLKIQRTEQGDSAVYLCASSKGLVYEQYFGPGTRLTVT.

There are a few counts of this clonotype. The rearrangement links TRBV2 to TRBJ1-1; 8 bases are a match to TRBD1. The CDR3 is made up of 16 amino acids. From germline, CDR1 is SNHLY and CDR2 FYNNEI. Trimming removed 9 bases from V and 0 bases from J; junction bases left unmatched: 12. The CDR3 reads CARIGRDRNLNTEAFF. For the CDR3, the DNA is TGTGCCAGGATAGGGAGGGACAGGAATCTGAACACTGAAGCTTTCTTT.

This clonotype was seen at least ten times. The chain recombines TRBV7-2 with TRBJ1-1; D may be TRBD1 (5 bases). This CDR3 spans 15 amino acids. Between the trimmed V and J ends, which lost 4 bases and 0 bases, there was a span of 12 bases. The germline gives CDR1 SGHTA, CDR2 FQGNSA. The CDR3 loop reads CASSSSQVLNTEAFF. The CDR3 DNA is TGTGCCAGCAGCTCCTCACAGGTTTTGAACACTGAAGCTTTCTTT.

This clonotype was seen ten or more times. The rearrangement uses TRBV4-1 and TRBJ2-5; D gene unclear. CDR1 is MGHRA and CDR2 is YSYEKL in the germline V gene. The CDR3 runs to 16 residues. V was clipped by 0 bases and J by 5 bases, with 16 bases between them. The CDR3 coding sequence is TGCGCCAGCAGCCAAGATCCCGCGGTTCCTCGGGAGACCCAGTACTTC. Encoded protein: CASSQDPAVPRETQYF.

The CDR3 loop is CASAVGNIQYF. CDR3 coding DNA: TGTGCCAGCGCCGTAGGAAACATTCAGTACTTC. The rearrangement links TRBV2 to TRBJ2-4; D ambiguous. Germline loops: CDR1 SNHLY, CDR2 FYNNEI. V lost 8 bases and J lost 6, with 8 bases in between. This CDR3 spans 11 amino acids. Based on the CDR3 plus reference TRBV2 and TRBJ2-4, the full variable domain is EPEVTQTPSHQVTQMGQEVILRCVPISNHLYFYWYRQILGQKVEFLVSFYNNEISEKSEIFDDQFSVERPDGSNFTLKIRSTKLEDSAMYFCASAVGNIQYFGAGTRLSVL.

Notes on this clonotype: In this CDR3 the conserved last residue, phenylalanine or tryptophan, is missing, so a read error is likely. Because the CDR3's place on the DNA is in doubt, the DNA is left out and the CDR3 is given as listed by TCRdb. The chain uses TRBV29-1 and TRBJ2-1; whether TRBD2, the table's D call, matches the DNA was not checked. A total of 11 residues make up the CDR3, ends included. Germline V gene sequence: CDR1 SQVTM, CDR2 ANQGSEA. The CDR3 protein is CSVGVAGGSAV.

This clonotype was found many times. This rearrangement joins TRBV6-2 or TRBV6-3 to TRBJ1-3; 7 bases fit TRBD1. The CDR3 runs 16 residues. The junction had 6 bases not matched to a gene; V was cut back by 4 bases and J by 0 bases. The V gene's germline CDR1 is MNHEY and CDR2 SVGEGT. Here the CDR3 reads CASSSGTVYSGNTIYF. The CDR3 region has the DNA TGTGCCAGCAGTTCCGGGACAGTCTACTCTGGAAACACCATATATTTT.

The table lists this clonotype with many counts. The chain couples TRBV19 to TRBJ1-1; no clear D. CDR1 and CDR2 (germline): LNHDA, SQIVND (reference sequence). CDR3 length: 13 amino acids. Trimming removed 6 bases at V and 1 base at J, with 9 bases between. Written as DNA, the CDR3 is TGTGCCAGTAGCTGGCAGTGGAACACTGAAGCTTTCTTT. Protein sequence: CASSWQWNTEAFF.

The chain combines TRBV18 with TRBJ2-2; D call uncertain. The V gene's germline CDR1 is KGHSH and CDR2 LQKENI. V shed 3 bases and J shed 7 bases, with 18 bases lying between them. CDR3 length equals 16 residues. The CDR3 DNA is TGTGCCAGCTCACCCCTGTCTCACGTCTCGGGCGGGGAGCTGTTTTTT. It codes for CASSPLSHVSGGELFF. Based on the CDR3 plus reference TRBV18 and TRBJ2-2, the full variable domain is NAGVMQNPRHLVRRRGQEARLRCSPMKGHSHVYWYRQLPEEGLKFMVYLQKENIIDESGMPKERFSAEFPKEGPSILRIQQVVRGDSAAYFCASSPLSHVSGGELFFGEGSRLTVL.

Points on this clonotype: A much larger clone differs by one base, so this may be a read error. V gene TRBV12-3 or TRBV12-4 combines with J gene TRBJ2-5; D not certain. The length of the CDR3 is 14 residues. DNA of the CDR3: TGTGCCGGCAGTTTAACGTCTCCCCTAGAGACCCAGTACTTC. Its translation is CAGSLTSPLETQYF.

This chain joins TRBV5-4 and TRBJ2-5; 8 nucleotides line up with TRBD1. With V trimmed by 5 bases and J by 1 base, 7 bases remained unmatched. Germline values: CDR1 SGHNT, CDR2 YYREEE (reference sequence). The CDR3 sequence is 15 residues long. CDR3 in DNA: TGTGCCAGCAGGTCAGGGGGCAGGGTCCAAGAGACCCAGTACTTC. It yields the protein CASRSGGRVQETQYF.

This clonotype appeared a few times. The V gene is TRBV5-6, the J gene TRBJ1-4, with TRBD1 matching over 10 bases. The CDR3 loop spans 15 amino acids. CDR1 is SGHDT and CDR2 is YYEEEE in the germline V gene. V lost 0 bases to trimming and J lost 13 bases; unmatched junction nucleotides: 9. In nucleotides, the CDR3 is TGTGCCAGCAGCTTGGTTAGGGACAGGGGCGGAGGACTGTTTTTT. This sequence encodes CASSLVRDRGGGLFF.

This chain joins TRBV15 and TRBJ1-4; maybe TRBD1 (6 bases). Germline CDR1 and CDR2: LNHNV and YYDKDF (reference sequence). V was clipped by 0 bases and J by 4 bases, with 12 bases between them. The CDR3 sequence is 16 residues long. This chain's CDR3 is CATSRDVQGNNEKLFF. CDR3 sequence (DNA): TGTGCCACCAGCAGAGATGTCCAGGGGAATAATGAAAAACTGTTTTTT.

This clonotype has at least ten counts. The chain links TRBV12-3 or TRBV12-4 to TRBJ2-3; D possibly matches TRBD1 or TRBD2 (5 bases each). The ends were cut back, 2 bases at V and 1 base at J, with 10 bases in the middle. CDR3 length: 15 residues. The CDR3 nucleotides read TGTGCCAGCAGTTTAAGTGGGGGAGGCACAGATACGCAGTATTTT. Residues: CASSLSGGGTDTQYF.

This clonotype has a count of ten or more. The chain has TRBV7-9 and TRBJ2-7; 10 bases are shared with TRBD1. The trim removed 6 bases at V and 6 bases at J, leaving 8 bases unmatched. This CDR3 has 14 amino acids. Germline V gene lookup returns CDR1 SEHNR and CDR2 FQNEAQ (reference sequence). CDR3 bases: TGTGCCAGCAGGCGAACCGGGACAGGGGTCGAGCAGTACTTC. This encodes CASRRTGTGVEQYF.

This clonotype has a count of ten or more. V and J are TRBV7-9 and TRBJ1-4, with TRBD1 identical over 9 bases. Germline lookup yields CDR1 SEHNR and CDR2 FQNEAQ (reference sequence). V trimming: 5 bases; J trimming: 4 bases; junction bases outside the gene matches: 5. The CDR3 runs to 15 residues. The chain's CDR3 is CASSMTGGSNEKLFF. Here the CDR3 DNA reads TGTGCCAGCAGCATGACAGGGGGGAGTAATGAAAAACTGTTTTTT.

The chain recombines TRBV28 with TRBJ2-5; 9 bases map to TRBD1. The CDR3 covers 15 residues. The junction had 5 bases not matched to a gene; V was cut back by 4 bases and J by 2 bases. Germline loops: CDR1 MDHEN, CDR2 SYDVKM. The CDR3 nucleotides read TGTGCCAGCAGTTCACAGGGGGCTGGGCAAGAGACCCAGTACTTC. Translation gives CASSSQGAGQETQYF.

Only a few counts were recorded for this clonotype. The rearrangement links TRBV20-1 to TRBJ2-5; 7 nucleotides line up with TRBD2. This CDR3 spans 17 amino acids. Germline V gene lookup returns CDR1 DFQATT and CDR2 SNEGSKA (reference sequence). The J segment lost 2 bases and the V segment lost 0 bases, leaving 12 bases of the junction unmatched. CDR3 amino acids: CSARDQNGSGHQETQYF. CDR3 bases: TGCAGTGCTAGAGATCAGAATGGTAGCGGGCATCAAGAGACCCAGTACTTC.

The chain links TRBV6-5 to TRBJ2-7; D is ambiguous. CDR1 is MNHEY and CDR2 is SVGAGI in the germline V gene. This CDR3 spans 17 amino acids. The V end lost 0 bases, the J end lost 2 bases, and 17 bases lay between the germline ends. The CDR3 sequence is CASSYSSISTLTYEQYF. CDR3 coding DNA: TGTGCCAGCAGTTACTCGAGTATATCCACTCTGACCTACGAGCAGTACTTC.

This clonotype was recorded many times. V is TRBV28 and J is TRBJ2-2; TRBD2 might be the D (5 bases). With 6 bases removed from V and 0 bases from J, the gap between germline ends came to 14 bases. Looked up from germline, CDR1 is MDHEN and CDR2 is SYDVKM. The CDR3 spans 16 residues. The CDR3 reads CASRLLAAANTGELFF. The CDR3 DNA reads as TGTGCCAGCAGACTCCTGGCAGCGGCGAACACCGGGGAGCTGTTTTTT.

This chain joins TRBV7-9 and TRBJ2-1, with no clear D. V was cut by 0 bases and J by 4 bases, with 10 bases left in between. The CDR3 is 15 amino acids. CDR1 and CDR2 from the germline V gene are SEHNR and FQNEAQ (reference sequence). The CDR3 sequence: CASSLAYRRYNEQFF. In DNA form, the CDR3 reads TGTGCCAGCAGCTTAGCGTATCGTCGGTACAATGAGCAGTTCTTC.

The chain has TRBV29-1 and TRBJ1-4; 7 nucleotides line up with TRBD1. V lost 8 bases and J lost 3; bases outside the gene matches: 3. The CDR3 loop spans 12 amino acids. The germline CDR1 and CDR2 sequences are SQVTM and ANQGSEA. The CDR3 spells CSIGTANEKLFF. Written as DNA, the CDR3 is TGCAGCATTGGGACAGCTAATGAAAAACTGTTTTTT.